One and the same sample provided the 21 T cell receptor beta chains below, sequenced in a study of naive and memory T cell subsets. An equimolar mix of two oligonucleotides served as the beta constant-region primer for TRBC1 and TRBC2. Nested alpha and beta constant-region primers with the SP2 primer drove four PCR rounds on ligated cDNA. TCRdb re-called the UMI-ligation and nested PCR reads through MiXCR, storing one row per CDR3 protein. The data show 120,000 to 150,000 distinct CDR3 sequences, approximately 22% seen once. For these receptors, no antigen is known. Study-wide findings and caveats: Especially in CD8 cells, naive repertoires contained a few larger clonotypes, possibly CD45RA-re-expressing memory cells.

The sample taken for sequencing was naive CD4+ T cells from blood. The source is a human donor in good health.

V is TRBV7-2 and J is TRBJ2-3; 14 bases fit TRBD2. The CDR3 contains 17 residues. The J segment lost 5 bases and the V segment lost 3 bases, leaving 7 bases of the junction unmatched. Germline V gene sequence: CDR1 SGHTA, CDR2 FQGNSA. CDR3 protein: CASSLGLAGEFVDTQYF. The DNA of the CDR3 is TGTGCCAGCAGCTTGGGACTAGCGGGAGAGTTTGTAGATACGCAGTATTTT.

This clonotype has at least ten counts. At one end, the junction sequence differs from germline, possibly due to a read error. The CDR3 nucleotides are TGCAGTGCCAGAGGGACTAGCGGCTCCTACAATGAGCAGTTCTTC. It is translated as CSARGTSGSYNEQFF. The chain joins TRBV20-1 to TRBJ2-1; 11 bases agree with TRBD2. CDR1 DFQATT and CDR2 SNEGSKA come from the germline V gene (reference sequence). The CDR3 is made up of 15 amino acids.

This chain uses TRBV20-1 with TRBJ2-7, with 9 bases fitting TRBD1. The CDR3 spans 14 residues. The germline CDR1 and CDR2 sequences are DFQATT and SNEGSKA (reference sequence). The ends lost 6 bases at V and 6 bases at J; junction bases unmatched: 12. Written as DNA, the CDR3 is TGCAGTGCCCGCCGGACAGGGGATAGCGGCGAGCAGTACTTC. This encodes CSARRTGDSGEQYF.

The chain carries TRBV7-2 and TRBJ1-1; 9 bases map to TRBD1. Losses at the gene ends were 5 bases for V and 4 bases for J; bases not matched to a gene: 17. The CDR3 runs 18 residues. Germline V CDR1 and CDR2: SGHTA, FQGNSA. CDR3 sequence (DNA): TGTGCCAGCAGCCCATTCGGGACAGGGAGGGTAGGCGGCACTGAAGCTTTCTTT. This codes for CASSPFGTGRVGGTEAFF.

The rearrangement links TRBV20-1 to TRBJ2-3; unclear D gene. CDR1 and CDR2 (germline): DFQATT, SNEGSKA (reference sequence). CDR3 length equals 12 residues. V was shortened by 4 bases and J by 4 bases, with 9 bases between the two germline ends. The CDR3 region is CSANSNADTQYF. Written as DNA, the CDR3 is TGCAGTGCTAACTCTAATGCAGATACGCAGTATTTT.

This clonotype was seen more than once but under ten times. The chain recombines TRBV12-3 or TRBV12-4 with TRBJ2-1, with 10 bases fitting TRBD2. The CDR3 runs 15 residues. J gave up 7 bases and V 6 bases, and 9 bases lay outside the gene matches. This CDR3 is CASRPLAGARNEQFF. For the CDR3, the DNA is TGTGCCAGCAGACCCCTAGCGGGAGCTCGTAATGAGCAGTTCTTC.

There are a few counts of this clonotype. The chain carries TRBV15 and TRBJ2-7, with 7 bases that match TRBD1. Germline lookup yields CDR1 LNHNV and CDR2 YYDKDF (reference sequence). The CDR3 spans 13 residues. The V and J ends lost 0 bases and 4 bases, in that order; junction bases with no gene match: 0. The CDR3 spells CATSREQGYEQYF. The CDR3, as DNA: TGTGCCACCAGCAGAGAACAGGGGTACGAGCAGTACTTC.

The rearrangement joins TRBV20-1 to TRBJ2-7, with TRBD1 matching 11 bases. The CDR3 spans 16 residues. Trimming removed 0 bases from V and 2 bases from J; junction bases left unmatched: 6. In germline, CDR1 is DFQATT, CDR2 SNEGSKA (reference sequence). The CDR3, as DNA: TGCAGTGCTAGAGATTGGGGACAGGGGGGAGCCTACGAGCAGTACTTC. It is translated as CSARDWGQGGAYEQYF.

This clonotype came up many times. The chain uses TRBV7-8 and TRBJ1-5; TRBD1 is a possible D gene (5 bases). CDR1 is SGHVS and CDR2 is FQNEAQ in the germline V gene. Trimming pared 1 base from V and 0 bases from J, leaving 13 bases between. The CDR3 runs to 17 residues. The CDR3 nucleotides read TGTGCCAGCAGCTTAGGCCTGACAGCGTATAGCAATCAGCCCCAGCATTTT. Translated, it gives CASSLGLTAYSNQPQHF.

This clonotype has a handful of counts. V usage is TRBV4-1 and J usage is TRBJ2-1; TRBD1 might be the D (6 bases). Trimming left V 0 bases short and J 2 bases short, with 8 bases between. Germline V gene lookup returns CDR1 MGHRA and CDR2 YSYEKL. The CDR3 runs 15 residues. The CDR3 spells CASSQDQGTYNEQFF. CDR3 bases: TGCGCCAGCAGCCAAGACCAGGGGACCTACAATGAGCAGTTCTTC.

The chain has TRBV30 and TRBJ2-7; 8 nucleotides agree with TRBD2. J lost 5 bases, V lost 2 bases, and 8 bases had no gene match. Germline V lookup: CDR1 GTSNPN, CDR2 SVGIG (reference sequence). The CDR3 is 14 residues long. The CDR3 region is CAWSRERERNEQYF. The CDR3 nucleotides read TGTGCCTGGAGTCGAGAGCGGGAGAGGAACGAGCAGTACTTC.

The sample holds a few counts of this clonotype. Written as DNA, the CDR3 is TGTGCCAGCAGCCTAACCGCTCATACGAATGAGCAGTTCTTC. It yields the protein CASSLTAHTNEQFF. This chain joins TRBV3-1 and TRBJ2-1; the D is unclear. Germline values: CDR1 LGHDT, CDR2 YNNKEL (reference sequence). This CDR3 spans 14 amino acids. The V and J ends lost 4 bases and 7 bases respectively, with 14 bases between them.

This clonotype was picked up a small number of times. V usage is TRBV7-2 and J usage is TRBJ2-1; D not certain. V was trimmed by 5 bases and J by 8 bases, leaving 13 bases between them. This CDR3 region has 13 residues. Per germline, CDR1 SGHTA and CDR2 FQGNSA. The CDR3 spells CASSPRREDEQFF. The CDR3 DNA is TGTGCCAGCAGCCCCCGTCGAGAGGATGAGCAGTTCTTC.

The chain has TRBV7-9 and TRBJ2-3, with D unclear. CDR1 and CDR2 from the germline V gene are SEHNR and FQNEAQ (reference sequence). The CDR3 is 14 amino acids. Trimming pared 6 bases from V and 4 bases from J, leaving 14 bases between. The CDR3 loop is CASSSGLGPDTQYF. As DNA, the CDR3 is TGTGCCAGCAGTTCTGGGCTGGGTCCAGATACGCAGTATTTT.

The chain is built from TRBV28 and TRBJ1-1; D gene ambiguous. Germline V gives CDR1 MDHEN, CDR2 SYDVKM. Trimming removed 5 bases at V and 0 bases at J, with 13 bases between. The CDR3 runs to 15 residues. As DNA, the CDR3 is TGTGCCAGCAGTCCCCCTCGGACGGTGAACACTGAAGCTTTCTTT. The encoded protein is CASSPPRTVNTEAFF.

The genes are TRBV7-8 and TRBJ2-6; D remains ambiguous. CDR3 size: 17 residues. The germline gives CDR1 SGHVS, CDR2 FQNEAQ. V lost 0 bases to trimming and J lost 0 bases, with 9 bases between them. The CDR3 spells CASSLAAGYSGANVLTF. The DNA for the CDR3 is TGTGCCAGCAGCTTAGCGGCAGGATACTCTGGGGCCAACGTCCTGACTTTC.

The sample holds a few counts of this clonotype. The CDR3 here is CASSEPGQLSYEQYF. Here the CDR3 DNA reads TGTGCCAGCAGTGAACCGGGACAGCTCTCCTACGAGCAGTACTTC. The rearrangement joins TRBV25-1 to TRBJ2-7, with 7 nucleotides matching TRBD1. V gave up 2 bases and J gave up 0 bases; unmatched junction bases: 4. The CDR3 sequence is 15 residues long. CDR1 and CDR2 from the germline V gene are MGHDK and SYGVNS.

This clonotype has a handful of counts. The J gene is TRBJ1-4, the V gene TRBV29-1; D is uncertain. The CDR3 sequence is 12 residues long. V gave up 7 bases and J gave up 6 bases, with 12 bases separating them. CDR1 and CDR2 (germline): SQVTM, ANQGSEA. In nucleotides, the CDR3 is TGCAGCGCGACATGGCTGGATGAAAAACTGTTTTTT. This translates into CSATWLDEKLFF.

This clonotype has more than one count but fewer than ten. The rearrangement joins TRBV29-1 to TRBJ2-1, with no clear D. This CDR3 comprises 13 residues. The V gene's germline CDR1 is SQVTM and CDR2 ANQGSEA. V lost 4 bases and J lost 7, with 14 bases in between. CDR3 nucleotides: TGCAGCGTTGGGCGACTCCTCGGGAATGAGCAGTTCTTC. Residues: CSVGRLLGNEQFF.

Concerning this clonotype: One end of the junction fails to match germline, which may point to a read error. The rearrangement joins TRBV6-1 to TRBJ2-3, with 10 bases aligning to TRBD2. This CDR3 comprises 15 residues. Germline-derived CDR1 and CDR2 are MNHNS and SASEGT. In DNA, the CDR3 is TGTGCCAGCAGAGAAGCGGGAGGGGCCGCAGATACGCAGTATTTT. Amino acids: CASREAGGAADTQYF.

The chain combines TRBV12-3 or TRBV12-4 with TRBJ1-4; a weak D match, TRBD1 (6 bases). Between the trimmed V and J ends, which lost 0 bases and 0 bases, there was a span of 11 bases. The CDR3 is 17 amino acids. CDR3 bases: TGTGCCAGCAGTTTAGCGTGGACAGCCCCAACTAATGAAAAACTGTTTTTT. Protein product: CASSLAWTAPTNEKLFF.